The present T cell receptor beta chain was sequenced within a study of vaccination effects on CD4 cells after COVID-19. As for this clone: Its antigen is as yet unknown.

The culture ran for approximately 11 days before CD4+ T cells were isolated. Participants got two doses of BNT162b2 or mRNA-1273 vaccine. IL-2 medium supplanted half the medium on days 3 and 7. The CDR3 has 16 residues. The V gene's germline CDR1 is LGHDT and CDR2 YNNKEL (reference sequence). Trimming pared 1 base from V and 0 bases from J, leaving 12 bases between. Produced via immunoSEQ multiplex PCR; TCRdb's table is partial and in-frame only. The sample has about 39,000 clones, under 70% seen once. V is TRBV3-1 (or the pseudogene TRBV3-2) and J is TRBJ1-1, with a weak D call TRBD1 (6 bases). This specimen consisted of CD4+ T cells from PBMCs cultured without peptide, obtained after COVID-19 vaccination. The source is a human donor who received a COVID-19 vaccine. The CDR3 reads CASSQGGGALNTEAFF. The CDR3 coding sequence is TGTGCCAGCAGCCAAGGCGGGGGGGCATTGAACACTGAAGCTTTCTTT.